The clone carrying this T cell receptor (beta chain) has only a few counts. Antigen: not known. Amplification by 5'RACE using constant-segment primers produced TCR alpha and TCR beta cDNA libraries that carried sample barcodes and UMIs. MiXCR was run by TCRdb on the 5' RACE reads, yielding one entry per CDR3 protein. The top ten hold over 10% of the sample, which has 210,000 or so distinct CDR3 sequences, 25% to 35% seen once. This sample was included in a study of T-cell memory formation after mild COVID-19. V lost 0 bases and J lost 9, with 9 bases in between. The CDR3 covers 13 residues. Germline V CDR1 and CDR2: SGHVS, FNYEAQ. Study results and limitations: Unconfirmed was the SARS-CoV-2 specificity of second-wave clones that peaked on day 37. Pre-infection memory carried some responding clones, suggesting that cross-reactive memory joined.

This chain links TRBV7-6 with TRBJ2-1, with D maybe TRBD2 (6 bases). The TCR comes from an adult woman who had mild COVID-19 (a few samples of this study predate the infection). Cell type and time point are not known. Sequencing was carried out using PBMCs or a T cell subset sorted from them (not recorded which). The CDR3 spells CASSLAEGPEQFF. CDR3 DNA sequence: TGTGCCAGCAGCTTAGCGGAGGGTCCTGAGCAGTTCTTC.